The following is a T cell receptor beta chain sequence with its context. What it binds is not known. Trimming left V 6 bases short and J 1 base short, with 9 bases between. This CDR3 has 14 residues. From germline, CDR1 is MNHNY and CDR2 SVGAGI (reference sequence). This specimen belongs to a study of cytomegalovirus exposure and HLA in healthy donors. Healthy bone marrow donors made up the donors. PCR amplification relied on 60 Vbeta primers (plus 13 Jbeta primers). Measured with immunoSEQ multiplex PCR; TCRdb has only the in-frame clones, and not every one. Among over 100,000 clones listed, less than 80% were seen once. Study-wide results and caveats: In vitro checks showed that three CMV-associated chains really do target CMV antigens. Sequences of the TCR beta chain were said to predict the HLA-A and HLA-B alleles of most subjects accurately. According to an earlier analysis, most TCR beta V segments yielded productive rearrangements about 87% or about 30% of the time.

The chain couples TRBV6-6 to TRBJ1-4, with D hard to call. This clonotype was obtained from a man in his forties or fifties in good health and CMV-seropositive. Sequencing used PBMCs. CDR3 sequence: CASRNAGTNEKLFF. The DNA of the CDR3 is TGTGCCAGCAGAAACGCGGGAACTAATGAAAAACTGTTTTTT.